Sequencing of this TCR beta chain was carried out in a study of OX40 agonist ivuxolimab in advanced cancers. Study at large: Dose-escalation patients suffered from hepatocellular carcinoma, melanoma, renal cell or head and neck cancer. Patients with prior anti-PD-1, anti-PD-L1 or anti-CTLA-4 therapy were eligible; approximately 40% had some.

V lost 2 bases and J 5 bases, leaving 11 bases between the germline ends. Germline V gene lookup returns CDR1 KGHSH and CDR2 LQKENI. The CDR3 contains 14 residues. TCRdb's copy holds only in-frame clones and misses some; the assay was immunoSEQ multiplex PCR. Among around 84,000 clones, 89% were seen once, and the ten largest hold 0.15% to 0.2%. The sequence derives from an adult with an advanced solid tumor such as melanoma, head and neck, liver or kidney cancer. The rearrangement links TRBV18 to TRBJ2-3; D is unresolved. The sequencing used CD4+ or CD8+ T cells sorted from blood, collected in a trial of the OX40 agonist ivuxolimab. DNA of the CDR3: TGTGCCAGCTCACCATATCCCTCGCGAGATACGCAGTATTTT. The encoded protein is CASSPYPSRDTQYF.